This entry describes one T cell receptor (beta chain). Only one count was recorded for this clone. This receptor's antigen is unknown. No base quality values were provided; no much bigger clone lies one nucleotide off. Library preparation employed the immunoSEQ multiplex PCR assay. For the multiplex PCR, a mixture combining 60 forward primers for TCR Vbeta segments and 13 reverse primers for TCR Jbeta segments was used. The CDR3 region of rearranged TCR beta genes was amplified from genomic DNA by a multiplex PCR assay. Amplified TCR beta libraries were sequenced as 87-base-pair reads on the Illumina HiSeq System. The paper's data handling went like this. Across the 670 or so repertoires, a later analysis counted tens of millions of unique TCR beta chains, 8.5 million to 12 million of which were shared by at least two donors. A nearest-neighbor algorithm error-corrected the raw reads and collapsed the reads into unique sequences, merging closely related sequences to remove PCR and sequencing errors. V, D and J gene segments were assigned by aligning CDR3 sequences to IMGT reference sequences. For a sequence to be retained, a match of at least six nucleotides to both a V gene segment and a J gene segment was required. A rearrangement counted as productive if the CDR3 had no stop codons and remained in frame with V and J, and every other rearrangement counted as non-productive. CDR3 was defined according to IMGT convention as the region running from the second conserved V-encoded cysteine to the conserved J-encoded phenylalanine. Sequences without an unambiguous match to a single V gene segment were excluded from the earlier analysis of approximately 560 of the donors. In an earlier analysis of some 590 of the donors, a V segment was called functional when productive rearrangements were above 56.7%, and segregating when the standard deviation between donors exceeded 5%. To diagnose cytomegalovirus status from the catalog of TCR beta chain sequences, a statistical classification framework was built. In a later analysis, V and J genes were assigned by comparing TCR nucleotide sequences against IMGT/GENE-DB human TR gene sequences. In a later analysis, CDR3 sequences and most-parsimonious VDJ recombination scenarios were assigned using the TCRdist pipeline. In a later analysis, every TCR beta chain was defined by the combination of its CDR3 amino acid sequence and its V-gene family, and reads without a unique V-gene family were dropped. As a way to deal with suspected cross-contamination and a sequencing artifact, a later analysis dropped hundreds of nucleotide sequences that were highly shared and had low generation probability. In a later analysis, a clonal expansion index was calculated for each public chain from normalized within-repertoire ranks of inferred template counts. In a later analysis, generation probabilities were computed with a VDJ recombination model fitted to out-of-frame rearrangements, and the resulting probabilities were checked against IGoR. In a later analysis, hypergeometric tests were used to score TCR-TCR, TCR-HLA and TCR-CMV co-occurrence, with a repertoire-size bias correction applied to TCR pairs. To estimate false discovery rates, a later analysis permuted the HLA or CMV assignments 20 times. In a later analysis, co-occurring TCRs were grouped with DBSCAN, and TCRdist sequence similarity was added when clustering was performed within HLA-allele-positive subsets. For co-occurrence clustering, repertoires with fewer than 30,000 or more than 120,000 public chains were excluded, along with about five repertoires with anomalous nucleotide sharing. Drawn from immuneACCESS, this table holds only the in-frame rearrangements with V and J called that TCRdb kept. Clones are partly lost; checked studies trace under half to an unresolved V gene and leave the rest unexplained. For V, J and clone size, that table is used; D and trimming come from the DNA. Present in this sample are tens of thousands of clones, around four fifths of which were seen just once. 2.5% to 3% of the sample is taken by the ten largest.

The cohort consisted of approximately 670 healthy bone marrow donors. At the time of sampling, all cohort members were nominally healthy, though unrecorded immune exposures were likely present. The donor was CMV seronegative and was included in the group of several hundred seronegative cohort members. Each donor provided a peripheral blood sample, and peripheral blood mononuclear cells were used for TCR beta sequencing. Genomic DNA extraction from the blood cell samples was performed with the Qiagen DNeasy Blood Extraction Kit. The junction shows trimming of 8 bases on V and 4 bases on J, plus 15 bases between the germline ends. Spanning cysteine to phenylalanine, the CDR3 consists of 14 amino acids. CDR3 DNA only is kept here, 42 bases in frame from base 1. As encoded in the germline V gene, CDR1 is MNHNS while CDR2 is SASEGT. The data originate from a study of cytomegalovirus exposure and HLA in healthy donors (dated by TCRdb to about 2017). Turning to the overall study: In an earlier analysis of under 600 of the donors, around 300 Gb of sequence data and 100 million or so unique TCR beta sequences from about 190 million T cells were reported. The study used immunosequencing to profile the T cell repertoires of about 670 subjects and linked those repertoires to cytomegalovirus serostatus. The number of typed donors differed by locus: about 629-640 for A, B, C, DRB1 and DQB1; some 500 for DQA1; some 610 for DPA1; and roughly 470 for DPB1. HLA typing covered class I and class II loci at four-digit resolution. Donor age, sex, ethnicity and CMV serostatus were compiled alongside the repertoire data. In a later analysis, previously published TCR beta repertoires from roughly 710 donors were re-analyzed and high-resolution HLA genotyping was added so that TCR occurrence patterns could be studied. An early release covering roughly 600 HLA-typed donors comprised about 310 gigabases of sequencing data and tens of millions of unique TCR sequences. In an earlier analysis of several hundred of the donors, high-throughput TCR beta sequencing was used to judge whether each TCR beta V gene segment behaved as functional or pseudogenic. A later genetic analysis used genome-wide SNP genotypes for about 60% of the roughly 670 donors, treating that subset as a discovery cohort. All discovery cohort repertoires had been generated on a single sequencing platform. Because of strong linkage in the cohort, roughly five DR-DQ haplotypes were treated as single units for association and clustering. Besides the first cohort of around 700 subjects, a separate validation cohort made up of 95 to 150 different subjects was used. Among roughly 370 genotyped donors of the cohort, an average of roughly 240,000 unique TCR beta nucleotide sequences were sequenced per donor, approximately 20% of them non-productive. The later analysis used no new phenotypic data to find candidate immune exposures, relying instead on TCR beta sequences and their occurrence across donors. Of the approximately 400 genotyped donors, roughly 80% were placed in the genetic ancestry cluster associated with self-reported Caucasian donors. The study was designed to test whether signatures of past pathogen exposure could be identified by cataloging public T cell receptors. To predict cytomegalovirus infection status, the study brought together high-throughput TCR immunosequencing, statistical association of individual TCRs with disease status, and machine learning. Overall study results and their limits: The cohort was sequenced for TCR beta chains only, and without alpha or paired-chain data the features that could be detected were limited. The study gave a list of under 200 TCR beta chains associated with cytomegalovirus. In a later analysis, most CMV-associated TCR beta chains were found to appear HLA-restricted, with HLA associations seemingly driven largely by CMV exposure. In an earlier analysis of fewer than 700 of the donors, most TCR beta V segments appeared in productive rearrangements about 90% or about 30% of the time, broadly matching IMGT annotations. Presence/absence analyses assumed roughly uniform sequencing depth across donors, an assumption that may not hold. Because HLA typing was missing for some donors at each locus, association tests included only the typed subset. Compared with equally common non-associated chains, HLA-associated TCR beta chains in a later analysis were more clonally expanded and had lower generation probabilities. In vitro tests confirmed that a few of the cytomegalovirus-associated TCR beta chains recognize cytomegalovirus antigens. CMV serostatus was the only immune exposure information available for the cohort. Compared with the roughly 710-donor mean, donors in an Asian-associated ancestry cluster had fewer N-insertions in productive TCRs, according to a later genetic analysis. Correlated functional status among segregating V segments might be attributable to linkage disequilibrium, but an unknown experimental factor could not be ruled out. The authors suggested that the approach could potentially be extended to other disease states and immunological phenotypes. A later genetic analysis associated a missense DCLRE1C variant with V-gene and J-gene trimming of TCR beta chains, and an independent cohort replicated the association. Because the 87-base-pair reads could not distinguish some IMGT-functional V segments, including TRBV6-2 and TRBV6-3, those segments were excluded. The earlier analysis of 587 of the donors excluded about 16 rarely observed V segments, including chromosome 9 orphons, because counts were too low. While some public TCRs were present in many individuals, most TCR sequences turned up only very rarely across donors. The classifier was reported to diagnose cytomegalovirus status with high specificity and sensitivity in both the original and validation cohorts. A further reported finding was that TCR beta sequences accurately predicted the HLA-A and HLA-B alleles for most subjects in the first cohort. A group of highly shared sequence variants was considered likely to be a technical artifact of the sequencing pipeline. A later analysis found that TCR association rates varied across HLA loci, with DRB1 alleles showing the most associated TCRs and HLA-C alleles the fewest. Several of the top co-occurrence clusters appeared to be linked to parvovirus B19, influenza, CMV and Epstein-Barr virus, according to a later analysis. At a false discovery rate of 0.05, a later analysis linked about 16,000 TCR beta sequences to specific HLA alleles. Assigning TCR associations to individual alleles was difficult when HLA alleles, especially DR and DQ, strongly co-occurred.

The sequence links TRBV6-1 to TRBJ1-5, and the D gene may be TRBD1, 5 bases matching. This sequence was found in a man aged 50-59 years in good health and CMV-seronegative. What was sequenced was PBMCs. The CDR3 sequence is CASQLNRSNQPQHF. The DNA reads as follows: TGTGCCAGCCAACTAAACAGGTCAAATCAGCCCCAGCATTTT.